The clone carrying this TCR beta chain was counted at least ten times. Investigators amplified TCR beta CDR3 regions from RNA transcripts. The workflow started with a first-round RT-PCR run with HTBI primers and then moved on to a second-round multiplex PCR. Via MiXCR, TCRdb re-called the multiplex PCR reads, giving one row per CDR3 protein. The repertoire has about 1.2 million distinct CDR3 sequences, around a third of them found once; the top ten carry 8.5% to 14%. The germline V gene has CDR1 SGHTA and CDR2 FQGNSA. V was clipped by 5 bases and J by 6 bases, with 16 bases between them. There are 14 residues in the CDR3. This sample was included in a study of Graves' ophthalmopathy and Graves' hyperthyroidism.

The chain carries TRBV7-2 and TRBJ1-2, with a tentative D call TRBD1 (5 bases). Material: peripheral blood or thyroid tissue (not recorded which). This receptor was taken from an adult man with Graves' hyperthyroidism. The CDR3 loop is CASSLQAGIDGYTF. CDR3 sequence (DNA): TGTGCCAGCAGCCTACAAGCAGGGATTGATGGCTACACCTTC.